These 19 T cell receptor beta chains were sequenced from one sample in a study of T cell responses to AZD1222 COVID-19 vaccine. Assay used: immunoSEQ multiplex PCR; TCRdb lists only in-frame clones, some missing. The sample carries 95,000 to 110,000 clones, roughly 88% recorded once. The material sequenced was peripheral blood, taken on day 0 of AZD1222 vaccination. All receptors come from an adult in good health.

The CDR3 nucleotides are TGCGCCAGCTCCGAAATGAACACTGAAGCTTTCTTT. Amino acids: CASSEMNTEAFF. This chain joins TRBV5-1 and TRBJ1-1; D is ambiguous. V was clipped by 7 bases and J by 0 bases, with 7 bases between them. Germline V gene data show CDR1 as SGHRS and CDR2 as YFSETQ. The CDR3 extends over 12 amino acids.

This chain links TRBV7-2 with TRBJ1-2; no definite D call. The V end was cut by 1 base, the J end by 2 bases, with 11 bases between. The CDR3 covers 15 residues. CDR1 and CDR2 from the germline V gene are SGHTA and FQGNSA. The CDR3 DNA sequence: TGTGCCAGCAGCTTAGGTTCCGGGAACAACTATGGCTACACCTTC. Protein product: CASSLGSGNNYGYTF.

The genes are TRBV5-4 and TRBJ2-7; D call uncertain. CDR3 length equals 12 residues. Trimming stripped 3 bases from V and 3 bases from J, with 7 bases between. Germline CDR1 is SGHNT and CDR2 is YYREEE (reference sequence). CDR3 nucleotides: TGTGCCAGCAGCTCTGGGTTCTACGAGCAGTACTTC. Translation: CASSSGFYEQYF.

The chain carries TRBV15 and TRBJ1-4; D unresolved. Trimming took 0 bases from V and 4 from J, leaving 6 bases between them. Looked up from germline, CDR1 is LNHNV and CDR2 is YYDKDF (reference sequence). The CDR3 totals 14 residues. This CDR3 is CATSRDWGNEKLFF. The CDR3 DNA reads as TGTGCCACCAGCAGAGATTGGGGTAATGAAAAACTGTTTTTT.

V gene TRBV5-1 combines with J gene TRBJ1-2; no firm D call. Germline V gene sequence: CDR1 SGHRS, CDR2 YFSETQ. The CDR3 has 12 amino acids. The V and J ends lost 3 bases and 2 bases respectively, with 5 bases between them. The CDR3 DNA sequence: TGCGCCAGCAGCTGGGAGAACTATGGCTACACCTTC. This gives the protein CASSWENYGYTF. Complete variable domain (other parts from reference TRBV5-1 and TRBJ1-2): KAGVTQTPRYLIKTRGQQVTLSCSPISGHRSVSWYQQTPGQGLQFLFEYFSETQRNKGNFPGRFSGRQFSNSRSEMNVSTLELGDSALYLCASSWENYGYTFGSGTRLTVV.

This clone was found once. This chain links TRBV6-6 with TRBJ1-3; D may be TRBD1 (5 bases). V dropped 11 bases and J dropped 3 bases, with 11 bases sitting between them. The length of the CDR3 is 12 residues. The V gene's germline CDR1 is MNHNY and CDR2 SVGAGI (reference sequence). This CDR3 is CAGAGGGNTIYF. In nucleotides, the CDR3 is TGTGCCGGGGCGGGAGGTGGAAACACCATATATTTT.

V gene TRBV18 combines with J gene TRBJ1-1; TRBD1 matches 7 bases. With 4 bases clipped from V and 3 bases from J, the junction kept 8 bases outside the gene matches. CDR1 and CDR2 from the germline V gene are KGHSH and LQKENI. This CDR3 is 15 amino acids long. This CDR3 is CASSRRAQGDTEAFF. As DNA, the CDR3 is TGTGCCAGCTCACGCAGAGCCCAGGGGGACACTGAAGCTTTCTTT.

The J gene is TRBJ2-7, the V gene TRBV28; 11 bases map to TRBD2. Germline values: CDR1 MDHEN, CDR2 SYDVKM. V was clipped by 10 bases and J by 3 bases; unmatched bases: 5. This CDR3 has 13 residues. CDR3 DNA: TGTGCCACAGGGACTAGCGGTTACTACGAGCAGTACTTC. Protein sequence: CATGTSGYYEQYF.

The chain carries TRBV6-5 and TRBJ1-1, with unresolved D. Germline CDR1 and CDR2: MNHEY and SVGAGI. The CDR3 contains 11 residues. V lost 7 bases and J lost 4, with 7 bases in between. For the CDR3, the DNA is TGTGCCAGCATATCTGGCACTGAAGCTTTCTTT. Protein: CASISGTEAFF.

This chain uses TRBV5-1 with TRBJ1-2, with TRBD1 as a possible D gene (6 bases). Germline CDR1 reads SGHRS; CDR2 reads YFSETQ. This CDR3 spans 16 amino acids. V lost 0 bases and J 2 bases, leaving 14 bases between the germline ends. In DNA form, the CDR3 reads TGCGCCAGCAGCTTGGGACAGGTTCGGATCAACTATGGCTACACCTTC. This sequence encodes CASSLGQVRINYGYTF.

This chain connects TRBV6-2 or TRBV6-3 to TRBJ2-1; D not resolved. Germline CDR1 MNHEY, CDR2 SVGEGT. This CDR3 spans 11 amino acids. With 3 bases removed from V and 15 bases from J, the gap between germline ends came to 12 bases. CDR3 amino acids: CASSYGWLGFF. The DNA for the CDR3 is TGTGCCAGCAGTTATGGGTGGCTGGGGTTCTTC.

The CDR3 nucleotides are TGCGCCAGCAGCTCAACAGGGGTGGGAGATACGCAGTATTTT. Its protein product is CASSSTGVGDTQYF. V gene TRBV5-1 combines with J gene TRBJ2-3; TRBD1 aligns across 7 bases. With V trimmed by 3 bases and J by 5 bases, 6 bases remained unmatched. This CDR3 comprises 14 residues. Germline V gene sequence: CDR1 SGHRS, CDR2 YFSETQ.

This clone was seen a single time. The V and J genes are TRBV11-2 and TRBJ2-7; D possibly uses TRBD1 or TRBD2 (5 bases each). V was shortened by 0 bases and J by 3 bases, with 12 bases between the two germline ends. The germline gives CDR1 SGHAT, CDR2 FQNNGV. This CDR3 comprises 15 residues. The CDR3 region is CASSLEGQSGYEQYF. The CDR3 DNA is TGTGCCAGCAGCTTAGAGGGGCAGAGCGGCTACGAGCAGTACTTC.

The chain combines TRBV9 with TRBJ1-2, with a tentative D call TRBD1 (5 bases). The germline V gene has CDR1 SGDLS and CDR2 YYNGEE. The V end was cut by 0 bases, the J end by 4 bases, with 13 bases between. This CDR3 is 15 amino acids long. CDR3 in amino acids: CASSVGQGQFYGYTF. CDR3 bases: TGTGCCAGCAGCGTAGGGCAGGGTCAGTTCTATGGCTACACCTTC.

The chain combines TRBV6-2 or TRBV6-3 with TRBJ2-2, with D maybe TRBD1 (5 bases). CDR1 and CDR2 (germline): MNHEY, SVGEGT. CDR3 length equals 14 residues. Trimming removed 4 bases at V and 2 bases at J, with 8 bases between. Here the CDR3 DNA reads TGTGCCAGCAGTTTTGGACACAACACCGGGGAGCTGTTTTTT. Translation gives CASSFGHNTGELFF.

The chain combines TRBV7-2 with TRBJ2-1; no firm D call. V dropped 7 bases and J dropped 5 bases, with 15 bases sitting between them. Germline V gene data show CDR1 as SGHTA and CDR2 as FQGNSA. This CDR3 is built from 14 residues. The CDR3 spells CASTPPAVHNEQFF. Here the CDR3 DNA reads TGTGCCAGCACCCCCCCTGCGGTCCACAATGAGCAGTTCTTC.

V usage is TRBV11-1 and J usage is TRBJ1-1; D might be TRBD1 (6 bases). CDR3 size: 15 residues. Trimming left V 0 bases short and J 5 bases short, with 13 bases between. Germline V gene lookup returns CDR1 SGHAT and CDR2 FQDESV (reference sequence). The CDR3 spells CASSLAQGQWTEAFF. Here the CDR3 DNA reads TGTGCCAGCAGCTTAGCGCAGGGGCAATGGACTGAAGCTTTCTTT.

V gene TRBV5-1 combines with J gene TRBJ1-6; D is unresolved. Germline-derived CDR1 and CDR2 are SGHRS and YFSETQ. This CDR3 region has 16 residues. V shed 0 bases and J shed 0 bases, with 7 bases lying between them. CDR3 coding DNA: TGCGCCAGCAGCTTGGATGAGAGCTCCTATAATTCACCCCTCCACTTT. Residues: CASSLDESSYNSPLHF.

The chain has TRBV29-1 and TRBJ2-1, with 11 bases lining up with TRBD1. CDR1 is SQVTM, CDR2 ANQGSEA, per germline. Unmatched junction bases numbered 3, after V lost 8 bases and J lost 6 bases. CDR3 size: 12 residues. CDR3 sequence reads: CSLGTGGNEQFF. The DNA for the CDR3 is TGCAGCCTCGGGACAGGGGGCAATGAGCAGTTCTTC.